These 9 T cell receptor beta chains were all obtained from the same sample, sequenced in a study of cytomegalovirus exposure and HLA in healthy donors. PCR primers comprised 60 Vbeta and 13 Jbeta primers. Libraries were prepared by immunoSEQ multiplex PCR; TCRdb keeps only in-frame clonotypes and omits some of them. The sample consists of approximately 110,000 clones, 83% of them appearing once. Sequencing used PBMCs. These receptors were taken from a man aged 18-30 years in good health and CMV-seronegative.

The J gene is TRBJ1-3, the V gene TRBV14, with D perhaps matching TRBD1 (6 bases). Germline CDR1 is SGHDN and CDR2 is FVKESK. V shed 4 bases and J shed 4 bases, with 14 bases lying between them. The CDR3 extends over 15 amino acids. The CDR3 loop is CASSPNTGHGNTIYF. The CDR3 DNA reads TGTGCCAGCAGCCCGAATACAGGGCACGGAAACACCATATATTTT.

V gene TRBV7-8 combines with J gene TRBJ2-2, with 9 bases matching TRBD1. The length of the CDR3 is 15 residues. V trimming: 1 base; J trimming: 5 bases; junction bases outside the gene matches: 2. CDR1 is SGHVS, CDR2 FQNEAQ, per germline. The CDR3 spells CASSLDRGLTGELFF. The CDR3 coding sequence is TGTGCCAGCAGCTTAGACAGGGGGCTAACCGGGGAGCTGTTTTTT.

The chain has TRBV20-1 and TRBJ1-2, with no clear D. The V end lost 0 bases, the J end lost 8 bases, and 4 bases lay between the germline ends. The length of the CDR3 is 10 residues. CDR1 DFQATT and CDR2 SNEGSKA come from the germline V gene (reference sequence). The CDR3: CSARDMGYTF. CDR3 sequence (DNA): TGCAGTGCTAGAGATATGGGCTACACCTTC.

The chain combines TRBV2 with TRBJ2-7; TRBD2 agrees at 13 bases. J was trimmed by 0 bases and V by 6 bases; bases with no gene match: 5. The CDR3 is made up of 16 amino acids. Germline loops: CDR1 SNHLY, CDR2 FYNNEI. CDR3 sequence: CASSSGTSGNSYEQYF. Written as DNA, the CDR3 is TGTGCCAGCAGCTCGGGGACTAGCGGGAACTCCTACGAGCAGTACTTC.

The chain combines TRBV10-2 with TRBJ2-1, with 12 positions matching TRBD2. Germline V gene data show CDR1 as WSHSY and CDR2 as SAAADI. The CDR3 spans 16 residues. The ends lost 8 bases at V and 6 bases at J; junction bases unmatched: 11. The CDR3 here is CASSSIPGLAGNEQFF. CDR3 nucleotide sequence: TGCGCCAGCTCTTCCATTCCGGGACTAGCGGGCAATGAGCAGTTCTTC.

V is TRBV19 and J is TRBJ1-5; 7 nucleotides align to TRBD1. The ends lost 8 bases at V and 0 bases at J; junction bases unmatched: 13. CDR1 is LNHDA and CDR2 is SQIVND in the germline V gene (reference sequence). CDR3 length: 17 residues. In nucleotides, the CDR3 is TGTGCCAGTTCAAACCACGCGGGACAGCATAGCAATCAGCCCCAGCATTTT. Translation gives CASSNHAGQHSNQPQHF.

This chain links TRBV10-2 with TRBJ2-1; tentative D call: TRBD1 (5 bases). The CDR3 is 13 amino acids. The ends were cut back, 10 bases at V and 4 bases at J, with 14 bases in the middle. Per the germline V gene, CDR1 is WSHSY and CDR2 is SAAADI. CDR3 region: CATILQGYNEQFF. As DNA, the CDR3 is TGCGCCACCATTCTTCAGGGTTACAATGAGCAGTTCTTC.

The chain recombines TRBV10-3 with TRBJ2-1; a weak D match, TRBD2 (6 bases). V gave up 10 bases and J gave up 8 bases, with 24 bases separating them. Germline-derived CDR1 and CDR2 are ENHRY and SYGVKD. CDR3 length: 15 amino acids. The CDR3 here is CASSLRDSRGHEQFF. CDR3 nucleotide sequence: TGTGCCAGCAGCCTCCGGGACTCCCGGGGCCATGAGCAGTTCTTC.

The V gene is TRBV7-3, the J gene TRBJ1-1; 7 nucleotides line up with TRBD1. Looked up from germline, CDR1 is SGHTA and CDR2 is FQGTGA. V gave up 5 bases and J gave up 4 bases; unmatched junction bases: 7. CDR3 length: 14 amino acids. CDR3 in DNA: TGTGCCAGCAGCCCCTGGACAGGCGGCACTGAAGCTTTCTTT. It specifies CASSPWTGGTEAFF.